This T cell receptor (beta chain) was captured by sequencing in a study of prognosis after radiotherapy for stage I lung cancer (dated by TCRdb to the early 2020s). Turning to the overall study: Between April 2018 and January 2019, approximately 18 stage I NSCLC patients were enrolled in Nanjing, China. The study profiled peripheral blood TCR beta repertoires from stage I NSCLC patients before and after stereotactic body radiotherapy and related them to distant failure. SBRT was not combined with any concurrent therapy in any patient. SBRT was delivered in 3 to 5 fractions with a biologically effective dose of at least 100 Gy, and image-guided IMRT or VMAT was used for delivery. Distant metastases were developed by four of the 19 patients after SBRT, at a median of roughly 7 months, whereas no significant progression was observed in the other 15 patients. The cohort comprised 10 to 15 men and 6 or 7 women with a median age of roughly 69 years, ranging from about 50 to 84 years. On tumor histology, fewer than 15 patients had adenocarcinoma and about seven had squamous cell carcinoma. Every patient was regarded as medically inoperable, because of comorbidities in some twelve cases and refusal of surgery in about 7 cases. The study took one blood sample before SBRT and one after SBRT from each of roughly 19 patients and sequenced all 40 or so samples. Among the enrolled patients, fourteen had newly diagnosed primary stage I lung tumors, while five had oligometastatic NSCLC following surgical resection of the primary tumor.

A remark on this clonotype: This clone's antigen is unknown. A much larger clonotype is one base distant, so this may be a read error.

All patients had node-negative disease on CT and PET/CT, and none had a history of other malignancies or prior chemotherapy or radiotherapy. At each of two time points, about 6.3 milliliters of peripheral venous blood were collected in EDTA tubes. PBMCs were isolated by Ficoll-Paque Plus density-gradient centrifugation. Right after collection, samples were placed at -80 degrees C and kept there until analysis. Two rounds of multiplex PCR on genomic DNA were used to amplify the TCR beta CDR3 region. The first PCR round used primers specific to each TRBV and TRBJ gene, with sequences filed in Chinese patent CN105087789A. Universal primers were used in the second round of PCR. The Roche High Pure PCR Template Preparation Kit was used to extract genomic DNA from frozen PBMCs. An Illumina HiSeq 3000 was used to sequence the libraries paired-end with 151 bp reads. As for the authors' bioinformatics: Raw reads lacking the multiplex PCR primer sequences were removed with CutAdapt. PEAR was used to merge high-quality paired reads into contigs. By alignment to reference sequences, MiXCR assigned TRB V, D and J gene segments to each contig. To remove sequencing errors, CDR3 sequences were clustered according to base quality and sequence similarity. Shannon entropy normalized by the natural log of productive TCR sequence number was used as the measure of diversity. Clonality was defined as one minus Shannon entropy divided by the natural log of the number of unique clonotypes. The Youden index of ROC curves was used to select progression-free survival cut-offs for repertoire metrics, and analyses were performed in R 3.5.3. TCRdb trimmed public reads at Q25 via fastp, called clones via MiXCR and kept in-frame beta chains. One record per CDR3 amino acid sequence lists the most common genes and DNA. The V and J calls were determined by TCRdb, not by the authors. The sample profile shows some 38,000 distinct CDR3 sequences; around a quarter of them were found once. The ten largest clonotypes hold less than 30% of the sample.

Sequences SGHKS (CDR1) and YYEKEE (CDR2) are obtained from the germline V gene (reference sequence). The CDR3 sequence holds 15 residues, the cysteine and phenylalanine included. The retained sequence is limited to the CDR3, 45 bases, with the frame set at the first base. At the junction V is shortened by 4 bases and J by 6 bases, with 19 bases in between. What the work shows at the level of the full study, not this receptor alone: Tumor specificity of expanded TCR clones was not determined. All reported P values were unadjusted for multiple comparisons. Post-SBRT Shannon entropy and its change from baseline were lower in patients who developed distant metastases; baseline Shannon entropy was not associated with metastases. Unique TCR clone counts fell after SBRT (median 10,088 before versus several thousand after; Wilcoxon paired P=0.011). Differences in TRBV and TRBJ usage frequencies by metastasis status were reportedly observed in two V genes at baseline and in 8 to 10 V and two J genes after SBRT. The study was limited by the small cohort and short follow-up, and independent validation of the study findings is required.

The material was PBMCs, obtained before or after stereotactic body radiation therapy (not recorded which). The rearrangement joined TRBV5-5 to TRBJ1-2; no D gene is confidently identified. This receptor was identified in a donor over 45 with non-small cell lung cancer. Read as DNA, the sequence is TGTGCCAGCAGCCTAAGATCCGTCAAGGGAGATGGCTACACCTTC. Translation gives CASSLRSVKGDGYTF.